This TCR beta chain emerged from a study of CD8 T cells in Susac syndrome. After extraction with the RNeasy kit, about 0.45 to 1 ug of the RNA was reverse transcribed using random hexamers. TCRdb reprocessed the immunoSEQ multiplex PCR reads via MiXCR and lists one record per CDR3 protein. The sample lists approximately 190,000 distinct CDR3 sequences, roughly 92% seen once, with 0.1% in the top ten. CDR3 length: 14 amino acids. Germline values: CDR1 LNHDA, CDR2 SQIVND (reference sequence). V was trimmed by 6 bases and J by 3 bases, leaving 14 bases between them. This TCR was recovered from a human donor in good health. The chain recombines TRBV19 with TRBJ1-2, with a tentative D call TRBD1 (5 bases). Sequences were obtained from CD4+ T cells from PBMCs. DNA of the CDR3: TGTGCCAGTAGCCCCCCGGGGACCGACTATGGCTACACCTTC. It is translated as CASSPPGTDYGYTF.